The sequence of this T cell receptor beta chain was determined in a study of cytomegalovirus exposure and HLA in healthy donors. General study findings and limits: Among the sequence variants, a highly shared cluster was likely an artifact of sequencing.

This CDR3 comprises 16 residues. With 0 bases removed from V and 4 bases from J, the gap between germline ends came to 15 bases. Per the germline V gene, CDR1 is LGHNA and CDR2 is YNFKEQ. Comment on this clone: Its antigen is as yet unknown.

A multiplex PCR was run with 60 Vbeta primers and 13 Jbeta primers. Libraries were prepared by immunoSEQ multiplex PCR; TCRdb keeps only in-frame clonotypes and omits some of them. The sample carries approximately 160,000 clones, about 64% recorded once. The TCR comes from a man aged 50-59 years in good health and CMV-seronegative. The chain combines TRBV4-2 with TRBJ1-2; perhaps TRBD1 as D (5 bases). The sequencing input was PBMCs. The CDR3 protein is CASSQEGGGVGYGYTF. CDR3 DNA: TGTGCCAGCAGCCAAGAGGGGGGAGGGGTGGGCTATGGCTACACCTTC.